This T cell receptor (beta chain) was retrieved from a study of blood T cell repertoires in COVID-19. Study-level background: Sources were T cells, B-cell-depleted T cells, or PBMCs; the material itself was cDNA or gDNA.

CDR1 is SNHLY and CDR2 is FYNNEI in the germline V gene. This CDR3 is 15 amino acids long. Trimming pared 8 bases from V and 0 bases from J, leaving 14 bases between. Clones were sequenced by immunoSEQ multiplex PCR, and TCRdb holds only the in-frame ones, with some missing. The data contain about 470,000 clones, around 87% of them singletons. This receptor was obtained from a woman under 30 who had recovered from COVID-19. What was sequenced was PBMCs or T cells enriched from blood (not recorded which). The chain recombines TRBV2 with TRBJ1-5, with D unclear. The CDR3 sequence: CASLKAEYSNQPQHF. The CDR3 DNA follows: TGTGCCAGCTTGAAGGCGGAATATAGCAATCAGCCCCAGCATTTT. The variable domain in full, completed from reference TRBV2 and TRBJ1-5, reads EPEVTQTPSHQVTQMGQEVILRCVPISNHLYFYWYRQILGQKVEFLVSFYNNEISEKSEIFDDQFSVERPDGSNFTLKIRSTKLEDSAMYFCASLKAEYSNQPQHFGDGTRLSIL.